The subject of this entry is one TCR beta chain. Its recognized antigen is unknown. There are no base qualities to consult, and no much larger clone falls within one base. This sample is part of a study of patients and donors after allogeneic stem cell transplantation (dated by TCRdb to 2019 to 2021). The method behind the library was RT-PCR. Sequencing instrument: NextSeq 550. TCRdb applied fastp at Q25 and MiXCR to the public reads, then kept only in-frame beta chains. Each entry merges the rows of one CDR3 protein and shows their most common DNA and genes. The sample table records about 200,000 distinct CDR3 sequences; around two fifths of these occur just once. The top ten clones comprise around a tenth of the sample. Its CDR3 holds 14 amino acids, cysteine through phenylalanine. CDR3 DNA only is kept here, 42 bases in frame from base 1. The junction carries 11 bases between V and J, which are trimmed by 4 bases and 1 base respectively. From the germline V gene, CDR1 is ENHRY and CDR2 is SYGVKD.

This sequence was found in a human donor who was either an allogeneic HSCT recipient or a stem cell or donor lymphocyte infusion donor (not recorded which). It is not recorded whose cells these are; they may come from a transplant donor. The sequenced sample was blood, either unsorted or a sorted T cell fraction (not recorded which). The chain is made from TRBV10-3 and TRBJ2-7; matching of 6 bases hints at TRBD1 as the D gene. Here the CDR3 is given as CAISGRQGSYEQYF. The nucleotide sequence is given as TGTGCCATCAGTGGTCGTCAGGGGTCCTACGAGCAGTACTTC.